The 5 T cell receptor beta chains given below trace back to one sample, sequenced in a study of early T cells in non-severe SARS-CoV-2 infection. One entry per CDR3 protein results from TCRdb running MiXCR on the 5' RACE reads. The top ten clones hold under 3% of a sample with about 84,000 distinct CDR3 sequences, 9.5% to 13% of them seen once. Sequenced material: whole blood. These TCRs come from an adult who was a healthcare worker with PCR-confirmed SARS-CoV-2 infection or an uninfected control (not recorded which).

Ten or more counts support this clonotype. The chain uses TRBV5-1 and TRBJ1-6; D is unresolved. Germline CDR1 SGHRS, CDR2 YFSETQ. This CDR3 spans 15 amino acids. Trimming removed 6 bases at V and 4 bases at J, with 14 bases between. This CDR3 is CASTPLGPYNSPLHF. CDR3 nucleotides: TGCGCCAGCACCCCCCTCGGACCTTATAATTCACCCCTCCACTTT.

This clonotype was observed many times. V usage is TRBV9 and J usage is TRBJ1-1; D not resolved. The CDR3 is 15 amino acids. Trimming cost V 4 bases and J 1 base, with 14 bases left between them. Germline V lookup: CDR1 SGDLS, CDR2 YYNGEE. CDR3 protein: CASSPRVGRNTEAFF. DNA of the CDR3: TGTGCCAGCAGCCCCCGGGTTGGGCGGAACACTGAAGCTTTCTTT.

This chain connects TRBV7-2 to TRBJ2-1; D unclear. The CDR3 is made up of 13 amino acids. V was shortened by 4 bases and J by 10 bases, with 14 bases between the two germline ends. Germline-derived CDR1 and CDR2 are SGHTA and FQGNSA. The CDR3 sequence: CASSSLLESEQFF. The CDR3 bases are TGTGCCAGCAGCTCCCTACTGGAGTCAGAGCAGTTCTTC.

The sample holds a few counts of this clonotype. J is TRBJ2-3 and V is TRBV5-1; D unclear. From germline, CDR1 is SGHRS and CDR2 YFSETQ. Trimming removed 5 bases at V and 0 bases at J, with 4 bases between. The CDR3 contains 12 residues. The chain's CDR3 is CASRTSTDTQYF. CDR3 nucleotide sequence: TGCGCCAGCAGAACCAGCACAGATACGCAGTATTTT. Full variable domain (remainder filled in from reference TRBV5-1 and TRBJ2-3): KAGVTQTPRYLIKTRGQQVTLSCSPISGHRSVSWYQQTPGQGLQFLFEYFSETQRNKGNFPGRFSGRQFSNSRSEMNVSTLELGDSALYLCASRTSTDTQYFGPGTRLTVL.

The genes are TRBV21-1 and TRBJ1-4. TRBV21-1 represents a pseudogene. There are 12 residues in the CDR3. In DNA form, the CDR3 reads TGTGCCAGCAGCAAAGGAAATGAAAAACTGTTTTTT. Protein sequence: CASSKGNEKLFF.